This TCR beta chain was sequenced in a study of blood T cell repertoires in COVID-19. In the study overall: Spain, Italy and the United States supplied samples that represented acute and convalescent COVID-19. T cells, B-cell-depleted T cells, or PBMCs supplied cDNA or gDNA.

V gave up 1 base and J gave up 7 bases, with 13 bases separating them. CDR1 MNHNS and CDR2 SASEGT come from the germline V gene. The CDR3 extends over 14 amino acids. Under the authors' procedure: Cell counts per sample came from amplifying reference gene primers. Generated by immunoSEQ multiplex PCR, the TCRdb table keeps only in-frame clones and is missing some. The V and J calls and the clone size are those of that table, but D and trimming were determined from the DNA. Among tens of thousands of clones, roughly 88% were seen once, and the ten largest hold around 2.7%. This sequence joins TRBV6-1 and TRBJ2-5, with a possible D match to TRBD1 (6 bases). The source material was peripheral blood. The receptor was isolated from a man older than 75 with acute or convalescent COVID-19. CDR3: CASSEGIRGRTQYF. The CDR3 DNA follows: TGTGCCAGCAGTGAAGGAATCAGGGGTCGGACCCAGTACTTC.